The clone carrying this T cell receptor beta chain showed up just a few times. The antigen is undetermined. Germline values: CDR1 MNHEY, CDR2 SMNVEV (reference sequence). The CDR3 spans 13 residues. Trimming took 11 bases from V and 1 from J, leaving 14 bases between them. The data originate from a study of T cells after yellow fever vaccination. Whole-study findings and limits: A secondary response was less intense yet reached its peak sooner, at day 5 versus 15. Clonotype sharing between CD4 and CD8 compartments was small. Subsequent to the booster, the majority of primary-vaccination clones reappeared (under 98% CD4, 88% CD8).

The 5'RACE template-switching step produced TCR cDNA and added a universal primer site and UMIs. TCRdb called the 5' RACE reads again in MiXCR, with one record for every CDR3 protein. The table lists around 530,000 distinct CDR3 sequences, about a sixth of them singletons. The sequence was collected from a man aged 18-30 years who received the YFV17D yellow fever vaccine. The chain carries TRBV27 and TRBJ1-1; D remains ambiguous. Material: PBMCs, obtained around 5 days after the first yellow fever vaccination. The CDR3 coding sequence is TGTGCCGCGAGCCTCGGATGGAACACTGAAGCTTTCTTT. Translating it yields CAASLGWNTEAFF.